Listed below are T cell receptor beta chains from one sample, sequenced in a study of CD8+ T cells in alopecia areata. Some clones are missing from TCRdb's copy, which holds only in-frame ones; the method was immunoSEQ multiplex PCR. The sample includes around 140,000 clones, 87% seen only once; the top ten take over 12%. Sequencing was performed on CD8+ T cells sorted from blood, taken at week 0. The receptors here all came from a human donor with alopecia areata. Each CDR3 is given with its conserved first and last residue.

CDR3,V,J
CASSTPGNTEAFF,TRBV9,TRBJ1-1
CASRPPATNEKLFF,TRBV10-2,TRBJ1-4
CASSPLQGRNTGELFF,TRBV7-9,TRBJ2-2
CASSPLTTTGNEQFF,TRBV4-1,TRBJ2-1
CSAATNEQYF,TRBV20-1,TRBJ2-7
CASGAGTGTDTQYF,TRBV12-5,TRBJ2-3
CASSLVETSGDSTDTQYF,TRBV7-6,TRBJ2-3
CASSRDTYNEQFF,TRBV5-1,TRBJ2-1
CASSLEESSYEQYF,TRBV5-4,TRBJ2-7
CSVEKGNTGELFF,TRBV29-1,TRBJ2-2
CATSRGQSLTDEQFF,TRBV15,TRBJ2-1
CASSLRDRRYEQYF,TRBV7-9,TRBJ2-7
CASSLAQGATDTQYF,TRBV5-1,TRBJ2-3
CASSYPRAGGYEQYF,TRBV6-5,TRBJ2-7
CSARGNGEQYF,TRBV20-1,TRBJ2-7